The sequence of this TCR beta chain was determined in a study of spatial heterogeneity in lung cancer. Regarding the study as a whole: Nonsynonymous mutation counts, ubiquitous and regional, were tracked by the respective counts of ubiquitous and regional expanded TCRs. Tumors with more nonsynonymous mutations had more expanded intratumoral alpha and beta TCRs. Estimates put coverage of tumor T cells about 7% for alpha and approximately 14% for beta chains.

Every cDNA TCR molecule received its own unique molecular identifier. TCRdb re-derived calls from the 5' RACE reads in MiXCR, one entry per CDR3 protein. Of 3,000 to 3,500 distinct CDR3 sequences listed, around an eighth are singletons. The time point denotes: sample taken at primary tumor resection. The authors sequenced whole RNA from tumor, nontumor lung or frozen PBMC without sorting. This clonotype was seen a few times. Its cognate antigen is unknown. Sample: lung tumor tissue, taken at surgery. The receptor's source is a female donor with early-stage non-small cell lung cancer.

The CDR3 nucleotides read TGTGCCAGCAGCTTAGCGAACAGGGCCGTTAGCAATCAGCCCCAGCATTTT. Translating it yields CASSLANRAVSNQPQHF. This chain joins TRBV7-2 and TRBJ1-5; TRBD1 might be the D (6 bases). Trimming pared 0 bases from V and 0 bases from J, leaving 12 bases between. The CDR3 loop spans 17 amino acids. The germline CDR1 and CDR2 sequences are SGHTA and FQGNSA.